The 17 T cell receptor beta chains below all came from one sample that was sequenced in a study of CD8 T cells in Susac syndrome (dated by TCRdb to the late 2010s). The library relied on the immunoSEQ multiplex PCR assay. RNA was extracted using the RNeasy kit, and roughly 0.5 to 1 ug of the RNA was reverse transcribed with random hexamers. TCRdb reanalyzed the raw reads on its own, using fastp at Q25 for trimming and MiXCR for clone calling, and kept in-frame beta chains. Entries that share a CDR3 protein sequence are merged under the most common genes and DNA. The table for this sample lists about 440,000 distinct CDR3 sequences; more than 80% of them were counted only once. The top ten hold more than 0.09% of the sample. The sequenced sample consisted of CD8+ T cells from PBMCs. Receptor source: a human donor with multiple sclerosis.

The CDR3 is CSASGTGLMGTQYF. CDR3 DNA: TGCAGTGCGTCCGGGACTGGCCTCATGGGTACGCAGTATTTT. The rearrangement joins TRBV20-1 to TRBJ2-3; perhaps TRBD2 as D (6 bases). This CDR3 region has 14 residues. Trimming stripped 6 bases from V and 8 bases from J, with 21 bases between. The germline gives CDR1 DFQATT, CDR2 SNEGSKA (reference sequence).

The J gene is TRBJ2-1, the V gene TRBV24-1, with D perhaps TRBD2 (6 bases). Germline values: CDR1 KGHDR, CDR2 SFDVKD. CDR3 length: 18 residues. Trimming stripped 3 bases from V and 3 bases from J, with 20 bases between. In DNA, the CDR3 is TGTGCCACCAGTGATCGACCGGGACTTCCGAGAAACTACAATGAGCAGTTCTTC. It yields the protein CATSDRPGLPRNYNEQFF.

The CDR3 sequence is CASSLLTIPTDTQYF. Written as DNA, the CDR3 is TGTGCCAGCAGCTTGCTAACTATCCCCACAGATACGCAGTATTTT. The V gene is TRBV5-6, the J gene TRBJ2-3; D gene unclear. The CDR3 spans 15 residues. Germline CDR1 reads SGHDT; CDR2 reads YYEEEE. V lost 1 base and J lost 2, with 11 bases in between.

The genes are TRBV28 and TRBJ2-5; 11 bases line up with TRBD2. Germline V gives CDR1 MDHEN, CDR2 SYDVKM. V shed 3 bases and J 2 bases; nucleotides not matched to a gene: 8. This CDR3 region has 17 residues. The CDR3 DNA sequence: TGTGCCAGCAGTTTTGAAGTGACTAGCGGGGATCAAGAGACCCAGTACTTC. This codes for CASSFEVTSGDQETQYF.

The CDR3 loop is CSARGTGDRTDEQYF. The CDR3 coding sequence is TGCAGTGCTAGGGGGACAGGGGATAGGACGGACGAGCAGTACTTC. V usage is TRBV20-1 and J usage is TRBJ2-7, with 10 bases lining up with TRBD1. The CDR3 is 15 amino acids. J was trimmed by 5 bases and V by 3 bases; bases with no gene match: 10. Germline CDR1 reads DFQATT; CDR2 reads SNEGSKA (reference sequence).

In its sample, this clonotype was seen once. This chain joins TRBV7-8 and TRBJ2-3, with D possibly matching TRBD1 (6 bases). The germline V gene encodes CDR1 SGHVS and CDR2 FQNEAQ. The CDR3 has 17 residues. The germline V and J ends were trimmed by 5 bases and 1 base, with 19 bases remaining between them. The CDR3 sequence: CASSVAPGAVGTDTQYF. In DNA form, the CDR3 reads TGTGCCAGCAGCGTTGCCCCAGGGGCCGTTGGCACAGATACGCAGTATTTT.

The chain employs TRBV30 and TRBJ1-1; D remains ambiguous. CDR1 and CDR2 (germline): GTSNPN, SVGIG (reference sequence). The CDR3 length is 12 residues. Trimming shortened V by 1 base and J by 6 bases, and 9 bases separated the two germline ends. CDR3 residues: CAWSAGGAEAFF. The CDR3 nucleotides are TGTGCCTGGAGTGCGGGAGGCGCTGAAGCTTTCTTT.

This chain uses TRBV7-8 with TRBJ2-3, with 12 bases lining up with TRBD2. The J segment lost 6 bases and the V segment lost 5 bases, leaving 9 bases of the junction unmatched. Germline CDR1 reads SGHVS; CDR2 reads FQNEAQ. The CDR3 length is 16 residues. The CDR3 sequence is CASSAVGLAGRDTQYF. For the CDR3, the DNA is TGTGCCAGCAGCGCGGTCGGACTAGCGGGGAGGGATACGCAGTATTTT.

J is TRBJ2-7 and V is TRBV7-9; TRBD1 aligns across 8 bases. J gave up 4 bases and V 5 bases, and 10 bases lay outside the gene matches. The germline gives CDR1 SEHNR, CDR2 FQNEAQ (reference sequence). The CDR3 contains 15 residues. The CDR3 sequence is CASSQVGTGYYEQYF. As DNA, the CDR3 is TGTGCCAGCAGCCAAGTTGGGACAGGTTATTACGAGCAGTACTTC.

The rearrangement joins TRBV6-6 to TRBJ2-1, with 10 nucleotides matching TRBD2. V shed 2 bases, J shed 15 bases, and the junction held 7 bases outside the gene matches. The CDR3 has 13 amino acids. The germline V gene encodes CDR1 MNHNY and CDR2 SVGAGI (reference sequence). CDR3: CASSYLQREGAFF. In DNA form, the CDR3 reads TGTGCCAGCAGTTACCTCCAGCGGGAGGGGGCGTTCTTC.

The chain employs TRBV5-4 and TRBJ1-2; D gene ambiguous. The V gene's germline CDR1 is SGHNT and CDR2 YYREEE (reference sequence). The CDR3 contains 14 residues. Trimming cost V 3 bases and J 8 bases, with 17 bases left between them. CDR3 region: CASSSPDGTQGYTF. In nucleotides, the CDR3 is TGTGCCAGCAGCTCTCCCGACGGAACGCAGGGCTACACCTTC.

This clonotype has a handful of counts. The chain combines TRBV6-5 with TRBJ1-2; D not resolved. Germline loops: CDR1 MNHEY, CDR2 SVGAGI. The CDR3 consists of 18 residues. V was pared by 0 bases and J by 2 bases, with 19 bases between. The CDR3 spells CASSYSTPGFRPNYGYTF. CDR3 DNA sequence: TGTGCCAGCAGTTACTCGACTCCCGGATTCCGTCCCAACTATGGCTACACCTTC.

This rearrangement joins TRBV12-3 or TRBV12-4 to TRBJ2-1; TRBD1 matches 8 bases. J lost 9 bases, V lost 3 bases, and 7 bases had no gene match. The CDR3 is made up of 14 amino acids. Here the CDR3 reads CASSFGQGYVEQFF. CDR3 sequence (DNA): TGTGCCAGCAGTTTCGGACAGGGTTACGTTGAGCAGTTCTTC.

This chain links TRBV12-3 or TRBV12-4 with TRBJ1-5, with TRBD1 as a possible D gene (6 bases). The ends were cut back, 7 bases at V and 7 bases at J, with 14 bases in the middle. This CDR3 region has 13 residues. CDR3 protein: CASTSWGPQPQHF. As DNA, the CDR3 is TGTGCCAGCACCTCGTGGGGGCCCCAGCCCCAGCATTTT.

This chain joins TRBV19 and TRBJ2-1; no definite D call. The CDR3 length is 12 residues. The V and J ends lost 4 bases and 8 bases respectively, with 9 bases between them. From germline, CDR1 is LNHDA and CDR2 SQIVND (reference sequence). As DNA, the CDR3 is TGTGCCAGTAGTAGCGGATGGGATGAGCAGTTCTTC. Protein: CASSSGWDEQFF.

This clonotype was seen only once. This sequence joins TRBV4-2 and TRBJ2-1; D possibly corresponds to TRBD2 (5 bases). Germline values: CDR1 LGHNA, CDR2 YNFKEQ. V was cut by 0 bases and J by 6 bases, with 15 bases left in between. The length of the CDR3 is 16 residues. In nucleotides, the CDR3 is TGTGCCAGCAGCCAAGAAGGGAGATTGACGACCAATGAGCAGTTCTTC. It codes for CASSQEGRLTTNEQFF.

The chain recombines TRBV19 with TRBJ1-1, with D unclear. The CDR3 extends over 11 amino acids. Looked up from germline, CDR1 is LNHDA and CDR2 is SQIVND (reference sequence). V was shortened by 4 bases and J by 12 bases, with 12 bases between the two germline ends. In DNA, the CDR3 is TGTGCCAGTAGTACGAACGACGAAACTTTCTTT. It codes for CASSTNDETFF. The full variable domain, in which reference TRBV19 and TRBJ1-1 provide the parts outside the CDR3, is DGGITQSPKYLFRKEGQNVTLSCEQNLNHDAMYWYRQDPGQGLRLIYYSQIVNDFQKGDIAEGYSVSREKKESFPLTVTSAQKNPTAFYLCASSTNDETFFGQGTRLTVV.